This T cell receptor beta chain appears in the sequencing data of a study of radiotherapy plus CTLA-4 blockade in lung cancer. Across the study: Objective responses emerged in 15% to 20% of patients, and 31% attained disease control.

CDR1 is SGHDT and CDR2 is YYEEEE in the germline V gene. The CDR3 is 15 amino acids. V trimming: 4 bases; J trimming: 8 bases; junction bases outside the gene matches: 14. The study treated chemo-refractory metastatic non-small-cell lung cancer patients with focal radiation plus ipilimumab CTLA-4 blockade. Profiling relied on immunoSEQ multiplex PCR, and the TCRdb table lists in-frame clones only, not all of them. The sample lists 13,000 to 15,000 clones; around 87% were seen once. As for this clone: Its matching antigen is unknown.

Study conclusions and caveats: Expansion in blood of tumor-derived TCR clones was seen after radiotherapy plus ipilimumab. Early blood T cell clone dynamics, with interferon-beta, were reported to best predict response.

This clonotype was sampled from a human donor with non-small cell lung cancer that progressed on radiotherapy plus ipilimumab. Some clones in this sample may be carry-over from other donors' samples. The sample was peripheral blood, taken from a patient treated with radiotherapy plus ipilimumab. The chain recombines TRBV5-6 with TRBJ1-2, with 7 bases that match TRBD1. CDR3 loop: CASSTGVGTASGYTF. Written as DNA, the CDR3 is TGTGCCAGCAGCACCGGGGTCGGGACAGCGTCCGGCTACACCTTC.